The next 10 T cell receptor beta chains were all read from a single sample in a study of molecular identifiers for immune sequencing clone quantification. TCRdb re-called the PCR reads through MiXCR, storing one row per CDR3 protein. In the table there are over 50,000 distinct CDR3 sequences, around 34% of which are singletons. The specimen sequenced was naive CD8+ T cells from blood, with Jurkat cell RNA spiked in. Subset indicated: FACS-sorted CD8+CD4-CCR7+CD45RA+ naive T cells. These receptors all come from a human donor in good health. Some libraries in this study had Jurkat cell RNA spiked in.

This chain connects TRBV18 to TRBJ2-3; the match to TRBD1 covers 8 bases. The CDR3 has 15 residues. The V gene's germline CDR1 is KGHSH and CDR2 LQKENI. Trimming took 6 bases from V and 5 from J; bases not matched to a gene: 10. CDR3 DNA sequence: TGTGCCAGCTCCGGAGGCAGGGGGCATAAAGATACGCAGTATTTT. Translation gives CASSGGRGHKDTQYF.

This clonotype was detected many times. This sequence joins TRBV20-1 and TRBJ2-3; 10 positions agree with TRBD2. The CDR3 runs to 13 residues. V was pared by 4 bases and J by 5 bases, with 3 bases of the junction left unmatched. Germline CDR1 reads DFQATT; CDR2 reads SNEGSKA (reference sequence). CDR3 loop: CSATSGRLDTQYF. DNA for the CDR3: TGCAGTGCTACTAGCGGGAGACTAGATACGCAGTATTTT.

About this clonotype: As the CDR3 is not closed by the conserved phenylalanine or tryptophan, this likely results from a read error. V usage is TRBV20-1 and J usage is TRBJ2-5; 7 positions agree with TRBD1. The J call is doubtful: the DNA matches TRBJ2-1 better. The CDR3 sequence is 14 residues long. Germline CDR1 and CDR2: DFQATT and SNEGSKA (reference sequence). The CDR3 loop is CSADGQVGQETQFI. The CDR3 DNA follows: TGCAGTGCTGATGGACAGGTTGGCCAAGAGACCCAGTTCATC.

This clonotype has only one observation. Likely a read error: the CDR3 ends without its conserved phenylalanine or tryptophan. CDR3 DNA sequence: TGCAGTGCTAGAGAACCGGCTAGCGGGAGCTACGCGCAGTACTCC. This sequence encodes CSAREPASGSYAQYS. V is TRBV20-1 and J is TRBJ2-7, with 10 nucleotides matching TRBD2. This CDR3 is 15 amino acids long. The V gene's germline CDR1 is DFQATT and CDR2 SNEGSKA (reference sequence).

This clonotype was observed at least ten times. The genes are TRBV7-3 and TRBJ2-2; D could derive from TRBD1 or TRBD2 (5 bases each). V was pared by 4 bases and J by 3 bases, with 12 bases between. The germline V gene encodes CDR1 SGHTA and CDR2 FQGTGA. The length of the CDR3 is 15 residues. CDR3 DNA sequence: TGTGCCAGCAGCTCGGTTATGGGGGACACCGGGGAGCTGTTTTTT. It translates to CASSSVMGDTGELFF.

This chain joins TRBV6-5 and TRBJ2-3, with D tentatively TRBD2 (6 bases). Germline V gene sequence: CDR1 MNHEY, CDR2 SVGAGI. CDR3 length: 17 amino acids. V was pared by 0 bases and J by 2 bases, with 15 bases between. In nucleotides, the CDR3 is TGTGCCAGCAGTTACTCAGTCAGCTCGGGGGACACAGATACGCAGTATTTT. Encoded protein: CASSYSVSSGDTDTQYF.

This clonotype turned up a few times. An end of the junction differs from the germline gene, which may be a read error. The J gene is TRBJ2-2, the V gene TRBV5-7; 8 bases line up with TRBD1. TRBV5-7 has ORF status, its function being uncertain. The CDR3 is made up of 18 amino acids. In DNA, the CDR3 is TGTGCCAGCAGCCACTCTAGGACAGGGACCCCGAACACCGGGGTGCTGTTTTTT. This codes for CASSHSRTGTPNTGVLFF.

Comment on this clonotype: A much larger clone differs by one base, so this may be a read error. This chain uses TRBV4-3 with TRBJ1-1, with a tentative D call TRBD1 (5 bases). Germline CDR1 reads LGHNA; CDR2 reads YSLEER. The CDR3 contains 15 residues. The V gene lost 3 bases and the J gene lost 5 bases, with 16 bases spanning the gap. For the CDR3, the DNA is TGCGCCAGCAGCCATCAGACTTTTGGGGGGACTGAAGCTTTCTTT. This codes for CASSHQTFGGTEAFF.

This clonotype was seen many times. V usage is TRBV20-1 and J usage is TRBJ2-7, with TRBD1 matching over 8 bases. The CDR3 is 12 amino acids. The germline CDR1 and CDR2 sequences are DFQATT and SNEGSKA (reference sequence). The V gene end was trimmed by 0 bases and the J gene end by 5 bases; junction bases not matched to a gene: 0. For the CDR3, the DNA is TGCAGTGCTAGAGACAGGGGGCACGAGCAGTACTTC. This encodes CSARDRGHEQYF.

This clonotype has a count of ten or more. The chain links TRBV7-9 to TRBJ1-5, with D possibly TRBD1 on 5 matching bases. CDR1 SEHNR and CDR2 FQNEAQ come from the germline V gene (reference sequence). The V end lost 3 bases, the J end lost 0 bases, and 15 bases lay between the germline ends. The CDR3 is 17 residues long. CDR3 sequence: CASSFTAKGTSNQPQHF. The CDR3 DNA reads TGTGCCAGCAGCTTCACAGCGAAGGGGACTAGCAATCAGCCCCAGCATTTT.